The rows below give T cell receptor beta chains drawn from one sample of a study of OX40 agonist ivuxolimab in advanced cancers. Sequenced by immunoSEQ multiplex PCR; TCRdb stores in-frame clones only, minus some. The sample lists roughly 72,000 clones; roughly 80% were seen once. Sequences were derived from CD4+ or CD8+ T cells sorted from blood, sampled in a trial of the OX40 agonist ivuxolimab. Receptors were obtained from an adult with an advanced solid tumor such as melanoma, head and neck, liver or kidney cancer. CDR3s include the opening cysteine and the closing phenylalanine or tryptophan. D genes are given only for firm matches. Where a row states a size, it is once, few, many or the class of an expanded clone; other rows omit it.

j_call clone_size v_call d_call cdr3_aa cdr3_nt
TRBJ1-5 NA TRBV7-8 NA CASSVRGVGRGNQPQHF TGTGCCAGCAGCGTTCGGGGTGTGGGCAGGGGCAATCAGCCCCAGCATTTT
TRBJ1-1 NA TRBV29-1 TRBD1 CSGNRGLSTEAFF TGCAGCGGGAACAGGGGGCTGAGCACTGAAGCTTTCTTT
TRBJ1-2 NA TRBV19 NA CASSYRHPLRYGYTF TGTGCCAGTAGTTACAGACATCCCCTTCGGTATGGCTACACCTTC
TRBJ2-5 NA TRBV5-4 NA CASNSISGETQYF TGTGCCAGCAATTCCATTTCGGGAGAGACCCAGTACTTC
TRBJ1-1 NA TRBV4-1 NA CASSPREGRLMNTEAFF TGCGCCAGCAGCCCGCGTGAAGGACGTCTGATGAACACTGAAGCTTTCTTT
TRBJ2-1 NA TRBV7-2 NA CASGGGASSYNEQFF TGTGCCAGCGGGGGCGGCGCTAGCTCCTACAATGAGCAGTTCTTC
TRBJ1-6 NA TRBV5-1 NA CASSLGGRLDSPLHF TGCGCCAGCAGCTTGGGGGGTCGGCTGGATTCACCCCTCCACTTT
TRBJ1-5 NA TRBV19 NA CASSIGDFGNQPQHF TGTGCCAGTAGTATAGGGGATTTTGGCAATCAGCCCCAGCATTTT
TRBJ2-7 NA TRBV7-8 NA CASSQGQTYEQYF TGTGCCAGCAGCCAAGGACAGACCTACGAGCAGTACTTC
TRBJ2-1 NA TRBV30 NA CAWSVRGSTYNEQFF TGTGCCTGGAGTGTTCGGGGGAGTACCTACAATGAGCAGTTCTTC
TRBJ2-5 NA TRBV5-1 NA CASSLGLGAGETQYF TGCGCCAGCAGCTTGGGCCTAGGGGCAGGAGAGACCCAGTACTTC
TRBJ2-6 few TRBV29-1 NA CSVVTGKISGANVLTF TGCAGCGTTGTTACAGGGAAAATCTCTGGGGCCAACGTCCTGACTTTC
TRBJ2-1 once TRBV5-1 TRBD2 CASSVGGNEQFF TGCGCCAGCAGCGTCGGGGGGAATGAGCAGTTCTTC
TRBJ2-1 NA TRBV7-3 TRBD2 CASSSILAGGLNEQFF TGTGCCAGCAGCTCCATTTTAGCGGGAGGCCTCAATGAGCAGTTCTTC
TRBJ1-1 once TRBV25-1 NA CASSEFGGRGGNTEAFF TGTGCCAGCAGTGAATTTGGGGGAAGGGGAGGTAACACTGAAGCTTTCTTT
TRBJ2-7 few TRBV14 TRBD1 CASSPGRQGLYYEQYF TGTGCCAGCAGCCCCGGAAGACAGGGGTTATACTACGAGCAGTACTTC
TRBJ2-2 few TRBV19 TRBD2 CASWRGLNTGELFF TGTGCCAGCTGGCGGGGGTTGAACACCGGGGAGCTGTTTTTT
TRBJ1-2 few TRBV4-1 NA CASSQDPRVRANYGYTF TGCGCCAGCAGCCAAGATCCCAGGGTCCGAGCTAACTATGGCTACACCTTC
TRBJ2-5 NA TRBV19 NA CASSIFYQETQYF TGTGCCAGTAGTATTTTCTACCAAGAGACCCAGTACTTC
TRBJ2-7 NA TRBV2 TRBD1 CASRRQGNSYEQYF TGTGCCAGCAGGAGACAGGGTAACTCCTACGAGCAGTACTTC
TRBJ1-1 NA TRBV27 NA CASSFGGFNTEAFF TGTGCCAGCAGTTTTGGGGGTTTCAACACTGAAGCTTTCTTT
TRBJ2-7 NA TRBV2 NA CASIHQAVGSYEQYF TGTGCCAGCATCCACCAGGCAGTGGGATCCTACGAGCAGTACTTC
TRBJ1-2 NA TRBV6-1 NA CASSERGGYTF TGTGCCAGCAGTGAACGAGGGGGCTACACCTTC
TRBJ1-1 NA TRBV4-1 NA CASSPDLSGMRTTEAFF TGCGCCAGCAGCCCCGACCTCTCGGGGATGAGGACCACTGAAGCTTTCTTT
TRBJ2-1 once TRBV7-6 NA CASSLILLSSYNEQFF TGTGCCAGCAGCTTAATTCTCCTGAGCTCCTACAATGAGCAGTTCTTC
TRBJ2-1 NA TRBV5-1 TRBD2 CASSLVASGDNEQFF TGCGCCAGCAGCTTGGTTGCTAGCGGGGACAATGAGCAGTTCTTC
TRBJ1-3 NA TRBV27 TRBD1 CASSPIIQGRRNTIYF TGTGCCAGCAGTCCTATCATACAGGGGAGAAGAAACACCATATATTTT
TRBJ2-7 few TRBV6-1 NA CASSGAYEQYF TGTGCCAGCAGTGGGGCCTACGAGCAGTACTTC
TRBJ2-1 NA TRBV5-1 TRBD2 CASSAGENSRQFF TGCGCCAGCAGCGCGGGAGAGAACTCACGGCAGTTCTTC
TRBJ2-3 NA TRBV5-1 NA CASSSSVLGISTDTQYF TGCGCCAGCAGCTCCTCGGTACTAGGGATAAGCACAGATACGCAGTATTTT
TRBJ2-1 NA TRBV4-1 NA CASSQMTDEQFF TGCGCCAGCAGCCAAATGACCGATGAGCAGTTCTTC
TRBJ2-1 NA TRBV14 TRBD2 CASSGRTSGGHYNEQFF TGTGCCAGCAGCGGGCGGACTAGCGGGGGCCACTACAATGAGCAGTTCTTC
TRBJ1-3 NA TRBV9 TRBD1 CASSARQGGNTIYF TGTGCCAGCAGCGCGCGACAGGGTGGAAACACCATATATTTT
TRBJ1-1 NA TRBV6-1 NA CASSESWDEAFF TGTGCCAGCAGTGAATCATGGGATGAAGCTTTCTTT
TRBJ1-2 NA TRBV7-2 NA CASSLVTANYGYTF TGTGCCAGCAGCTTAGTGACAGCCAACTATGGCTACACCTTC
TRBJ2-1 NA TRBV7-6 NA CASSLEGAGVRNEQFF TGTGCCAGCAGCTTAGAGGGGGCGGGAGTTCGCAATGAGCAGTTCTTC
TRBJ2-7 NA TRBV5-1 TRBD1 CASSLAGTGDEQYF TGCGCCAGCAGCTTGGCCGGGACAGGGGACGAGCAGTACTTC
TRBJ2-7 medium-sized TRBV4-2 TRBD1 CASSQDRGSSYEQYF TGTGCCAGCAGCCAAGACAGGGGGAGCTCCTACGAGCAGTACTTC
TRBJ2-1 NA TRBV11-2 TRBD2 CASSLAEVPSGRTYNEQFF TGTGCCAGCAGCTTAGCGGAAGTTCCTAGCGGGAGGACCTACAATGAGCAGTTCTTC
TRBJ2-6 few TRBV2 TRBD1 CASSGDRTGANVLTF TGTGCCAGCAGTGGGGACAGGACTGGGGCCAACGTCCTGACTTTC
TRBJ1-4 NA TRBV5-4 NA CASSTGGGATNEKLFF TGTGCCAGCAGCACCGGCGGGGGTGCAACTAATGAAAAACTGTTTTTT
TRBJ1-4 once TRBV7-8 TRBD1 CASSLVPGQGGGEKLFF TGTGCCAGCAGCTTAGTGCCCGGACAGGGGGGCGGTGAAAAACTGTTTTTT
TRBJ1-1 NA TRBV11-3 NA CASSLAGLTEAFF TGTGCCAGCAGCTTAGCCGGGCTCACTGAAGCTTTCTTT
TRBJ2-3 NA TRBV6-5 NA CASRSRESSTDTQYF TGTGCCAGCAGGTCCAGGGAGTCTAGCACAGATACGCAGTATTTT
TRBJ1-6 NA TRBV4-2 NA CASSPREQVWLLADSPLHF TGTGCCAGCAGCCCGAGGGAGCAGGTTTGGTTATTGGCGGATTCACCCCTCCACTTT
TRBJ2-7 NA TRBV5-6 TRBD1 CASSLGLTGGPYEQYF TGTGCCAGCAGCTTAGGGCTGACAGGGGGCCCCTACGAGCAGTACTTC